The 9 T cell receptor beta chains below all came from one sample that was sequenced in a study of shared clonotypes between healthy human individuals. Assay used: immunoSEQ multiplex PCR; TCRdb lists only in-frame clones, some missing. The sample records roughly 640,000 clones, roughly 97% being singletons. Sequenced: naive CD4+ T cells sorted from blood. Stated subset: CD45RA+ positively selected. Receptors originate from a woman under 40 in good health.

This clone has only one observation. This chain connects TRBV15 to TRBJ2-1, with unresolved D. This CDR3 comprises 15 residues. Germline lookup yields CDR1 LNHNV and CDR2 YYDKDF (reference sequence). Between the trimmed V and J ends, which lost 4 bases and 0 bases, there was a span of 10 bases. This CDR3 reads CATSTRSGSYNEQFF. The CDR3 nucleotides are TGTGCCACCAGCACAAGGTCGGGCTCCTACAATGAGCAGTTCTTC.

V usage is TRBV2 and J usage is TRBJ2-5; D may correspond to TRBD1 or TRBD2 (6 bases each). CDR3 length: 15 amino acids. The V end lost 8 bases, the J end lost 4 bases, and 20 bases lay between the germline ends. The germline gives CDR1 SNHLY, CDR2 FYNNEI. The CDR3, as DNA: TGTGCCAGCTGTTATTTGGTCCGGGGGCGAGAGACCCAGTACTTC. It translates to CASCYLVRGRETQYF.

This clone was seen once. V is TRBV10-3 and J is TRBJ1-5; D perhaps matches TRBD1 (6 bases). Trimming took 4 bases from V and 7 from J, leaving 11 bases between them. Germline V gene lookup returns CDR1 ENHRY and CDR2 SYGVKD. The CDR3 consists of 13 residues. The CDR3 sequence is CAISGGQGQPQHF. For the CDR3, the DNA is TGTGCCATCAGTGGGGGGCAAGGACAGCCCCAGCATTTT.

The rearrangement joins TRBV6-7 to TRBJ1-1; tentative D call: TRBD1 (6 bases). TRBV6-7 is known as an ORF, though its function is uncertain. V lost 0 bases and J lost 3, with 11 bases in between. The CDR3 is 15 residues long. This CDR3 reads CASSYSGGADTEAFF. The DNA for the CDR3 is TGTGCCAGCAGTTACTCCGGGGGGGCGGACACTGAAGCTTTCTTT.

The chain employs TRBV6-4 and TRBJ1-5; no definite D call. V was cut by 6 bases and J by 5 bases, with 11 bases left in between. Germline CDR1 is MRHNA and CDR2 is SNTAGT. This CDR3 has 13 amino acids. The CDR3 reads CASSLNWDQPQHF. For the CDR3, the DNA is TGTGCCAGCAGCTTGAACTGGGATCAGCCCCAGCATTTT.

This clone was observed once. CDR3 sequence (DNA): TGTGCCAGCAGTTCACCCGGGGAAATGAACACTGAAGCTTTCTTT. Protein: CASSSPGEMNTEAFF. The chain is built from TRBV28 and TRBJ1-1; no clear D. The germline gives CDR1 MDHEN, CDR2 SYDVKM. The CDR3 consists of 15 residues. Trimming cost V 4 bases and J 0 bases, with 12 bases left between them.

The V and J genes are TRBV5-1 and TRBJ2-7, with a weak D call TRBD2 (5 bases). CDR1 is SGHRS and CDR2 is YFSETQ in the germline V gene. V was cut by 7 bases and J by 0 bases, with 11 bases left in between. CDR3 length: 13 amino acids. The CDR3 region has the DNA TGCGCCAGCTCGGACTCAAACTCCTACGAGCAGTACTTC. It encodes CASSDSNSYEQYF. The whole variable domain, filled in from reference TRBV5-1 and TRBJ2-7, reads KAGVTQTPRYLIKTRGQQVTLSCSPISGHRSVSWYQQTPGQGLQFLFEYFSETQRNKGNFPGRFSGRQFSNSRSEMNVSTLELGDSALYLCASSDSNSYEQYFGPGTRLTVT.

A single count supports this clone. The chain has TRBV7-9 and TRBJ1-1; no clear D. This CDR3 contains 15 residues. The germline gives CDR1 SEHNR, CDR2 FQNEAQ (reference sequence). V lost 3 bases, J lost 1 base, and 12 bases lay in between. The CDR3 DNA is TGTGCCAGCAGCTTCGGCCCGGTTAAGAACACTGAAGCTTTCTTT. Encoded protein: CASSFGPVKNTEAFF.

V usage is TRBV28 and J usage is TRBJ2-6; D call uncertain. The V end was cut by 8 bases, the J end by 4 bases, with 12 bases between. The germline V gene has CDR1 MDHEN and CDR2 SYDVKM. CDR3 size: 14 residues. Here the CDR3 reads CASVPNTGANVLTF. The CDR3 DNA reads TGTGCCAGCGTACCTAACACCGGGGCCAACGTCCTGACTTTC.